Below, 28 T cell receptor beta chains from the same sample are listed, as sequenced in a study of CXCR3-negative and CXCR3-positive naive CD8 T cells. Via 5' RACE with UMI labels, TRB cDNA libraries were prepared. TCRdb derives one entry per CDR3 protein from the 5' RACE reads, leaving out DNA. Here the sample table reports just over 60,000 distinct CDR3 sequences. Sequencing input: naive CXCR3- CD8+ T cells from blood. Indicated subset: CD45RO-CCR7+CD27+CD95- naive CD8+ T cells lacking CXCR3 (TNR3-). The receptors derive from a human donor in good health. Some clones in this sample may be carry-over from other donors' samples.

The J gene is TRBJ1-4, the V gene TRBV29-1; TCRdb calls TRBD1, which cannot be checked without DNA. This CDR3 is 14 amino acids long. The germline CDR1 and CDR2 sequences are SQVTM and ANQGSEA. Here the CDR3 reads CSVELGSRGEKLFF.

The chain combines TRBV4-3 with TRBJ1-1. The CDR3 is made up of 15 amino acids. From germline, CDR1 is LGHNA and CDR2 YSLEER. This CDR3 reads CASSQILEEYTEAFF.

This clonotype is identified as medium-sized from frequency. The rearrangement uses TRBV6-5 and TRBJ2-6. Looked up from germline, CDR1 is MNHEY and CDR2 is SVGAGI. The CDR3 is 15 residues long. The CDR3 sequence: CASSLQISGANVLTF.

V and J are TRBV9 and TRBJ2-7; the TCRdb D gene call, TRBD1, has no DNA to confirm it. The CDR3 contains 14 residues. Looked up from germline, CDR1 is SGDLS and CDR2 is YYNGEE. CDR3 sequence: CASATGTGSYEQYF.

The chain joins TRBV20-1 to TRBJ2-7; TCRdb outputs TRBD2, but without DNA this stays unchecked. The CDR3 extends over 15 amino acids. The germline V gene has CDR1 DFQATT and CDR2 SNEGSKA (reference sequence). This CDR3 is CSAAGTSGTPWEQYF.

The rearrangement joins TRBV10-3 to TRBJ2-7. CDR1 is ENHRY and CDR2 is SYGVKD in the germline V gene. The CDR3 length is 11 residues. Here the CDR3 reads CAISHGNEQYF.

This chain joins TRBV4-3 and TRBJ1-2. CDR3 size: 15 residues. The germline gives CDR1 LGHNA, CDR2 YSLEER. The CDR3 spells CASSPSQEGRYGYTF.

The V call is TRBV7-2, the J call TRBJ2-1; TCRdb's D call, TRBD2, is unchecked because there is no DNA. CDR1 is SGHTA, CDR2 FQGNSA, per germline. This CDR3 region has 15 residues. This chain's CDR3 is CASSPTSGGLYEQFF.

The J gene is TRBJ2-1, the V gene TRBV20-1. Germline-derived CDR1 and CDR2 are DFQATT and SNEGSKA (reference sequence). CDR3 length: 14 amino acids. CDR3: CSASKLAAYNEQFF.

J is TRBJ2-3 and V is TRBV19; the TRBD1 assignment by TCRdb is unverifiable without DNA. The CDR3 loop spans 14 amino acids. The germline V gene encodes CDR1 LNHDA and CDR2 SQIVND (reference sequence). CDR3: CATQIRGSTDTQYF.

V usage is TRBV4-3 and J usage is TRBJ1-2; TCRdb designates TRBD1, a call that cannot be tested without DNA. The CDR3 extends over 15 amino acids. Per the germline V gene, CDR1 is LGHNA and CDR2 is YSLEER. The CDR3 loop reads CASSQDGADRYGYTF.

J is TRBJ1-2 and V is TRBV7-9. The V gene's germline CDR1 is SEHNR and CDR2 FQNEAQ (reference sequence). The CDR3 loop spans 19 amino acids. The CDR3 protein is CASRTGREPTKGIEYGYTF.

This sequence joins TRBV4-2 and TRBJ1-1; TCRdb gives TRBD1 as the D gene, but with no DNA this cannot be confirmed. The CDR3 contains 14 residues. Germline V gene lookup returns CDR1 LGHNA and CDR2 YNFKEQ. The CDR3 sequence is CASSHARVGTEAFF.

J is TRBJ2-7 and V is TRBV4-3; TCRdb designates TRBD1, a call that cannot be tested without DNA. Germline V gene lookup returns CDR1 LGHNA and CDR2 YSLEER. This CDR3 is built from 18 residues. The CDR3 reads CASSQDRAAAGGGYEQYF.

The chain is built from TRBV27 and TRBJ1-1. The CDR3 consists of 14 residues. Germline CDR1 is MNHEY and CDR2 is SMNVEV (reference sequence). CDR3 residues: CASSFGPLNTEAFF.

The chain recombines TRBV7-9 with TRBJ2-7. The CDR3 has 13 amino acids. The germline CDR1 and CDR2 sequences are SEHNR and FQNEAQ (reference sequence). The CDR3: CASSLLVIDEQYF.

The CDR3 reads CASSQDPAGMYEQYF. J is TRBJ2-7 and V is TRBV4-3; TCRdb calls TRBD2, which cannot be checked without DNA. The CDR3 has 15 residues. Germline V gene lookup returns CDR1 LGHNA and CDR2 YSLEER.

The CDR3 reads CASSQGNLPEETQYF. This sequence joins TRBV4-1 and TRBJ2-5. The CDR3 totals 15 residues. CDR1 is MGHRA, CDR2 YSYEKL, per germline.

The chain is built from TRBV4-3 and TRBJ1-2; TCRdb returns TRBD1, unconfirmable since there is no DNA. The CDR3 runs to 15 residues. Per the germline V gene, CDR1 is LGHNA and CDR2 is YSLEER. The CDR3 sequence: CASSPSRGFGDGYTF.

V and J are TRBV28 and TRBJ2-3. Germline V lookup: CDR1 MDHEN, CDR2 SYDVKM. The length of the CDR3 is 12 residues. CDR3 amino acids: CASSLRTDTQYF.

The chain couples TRBV6-5 to TRBJ2-1; TCRdb names TRBD2, which stays unverified in the absence of DNA. CDR1 and CDR2 from the germline V gene are MNHEY and SVGAGI. This CDR3 spans 13 amino acids. CDR3 in amino acids: CASTLAGGNEQFF.

This chain joins TRBV12-3 or TRBV12-4 and TRBJ1-2; TCRdb's assignment of TRBD1 cannot be checked, as there is no DNA. This CDR3 comprises 15 residues. CDR3 protein: CASTLGTVANYGYTF.

This sequence joins TRBV9 and TRBJ2-1; TCRdb reports TRBD2, a call that lacks DNA to check it against. CDR1 and CDR2 (germline): SGDLS, YYNGEE. The CDR3 length is 16 residues. CDR3 amino acids: CASSVVESLVNNEQFF. Together with reference TRBV9 and TRBJ2-1, the CDR3 gives the full variable domain: DSGVTQTPKHLITATGQRVTLRCSPRSGDLSVYWYQQSLDQGLQFLIQYYNGEERAKGNILERFSAQQFPDLHSELNLSSLELGDSALYFCASSVVESLVNNEQFFGPGTRLTVL.

The V call is TRBV5-1, the J call TRBJ2-1; TCRdb gives TRBD1 as the D gene, but with no DNA this cannot be confirmed. The CDR3 totals 15 residues. The germline CDR1 and CDR2 sequences are SGHRS and YFSETQ. CDR3 in amino acids: CASSLEGGEWNEQFF.

This chain joins TRBV7-3 and TRBJ2-5; without DNA, the TCRdb call of TRBD1 cannot be checked. CDR1 is SGHTA and CDR2 is FQGTGA in the germline V gene. This CDR3 is built from 15 residues. The chain's CDR3 is CASSLSPGGQETQYF.

The rearrangement uses TRBV29-1 and TRBJ2-5; no DNA is available, so the TRBD1 call from TCRdb remains unchecked. There are 14 residues in the CDR3. Germline lookup yields CDR1 SQVTM and CDR2 ANQGSEA. The CDR3 loop reads CSVEFSAIQETQYF.

V gene TRBV5-1 combines with J gene TRBJ2-5; checking the TCRdb D call of TRBD1 is not possible without DNA. Germline V gene data show CDR1 as SGHRS and CDR2 as YFSETQ. The CDR3 loop spans 16 amino acids. CDR3 amino acids: CASSLKGSHGGETQYF. Together with reference TRBV5-1 and TRBJ2-5, the CDR3 gives the full variable domain: KAGVTQTPRYLIKTRGQQVTLSCSPISGHRSVSWYQQTPGQGLQFLFEYFSETQRNKGNFPGRFSGRQFSNSRSEMNVSTLELGDSALYLCASSLKGSHGGETQYFGPGTRLLVL.

The chain has TRBV28 and TRBJ2-7; TCRdb indicates TRBD2, and absent DNA this call remains unverified. Germline loops: CDR1 MDHEN, CDR2 SYDVKM. This CDR3 contains 14 residues. Here the CDR3 reads CASRIPRGRYEQYF.